Listed here are 5 T cell receptor beta chains from one sample, sequenced in a study of CXCR3-negative and CXCR3-positive naive CD8 T cells. The study made its TRB cDNA libraries by 5' RACE, adding UMI labels. From its re-call of the 5' RACE reads, TCRdb lists each CDR3 protein once, without DNA. Found here are tens of thousands of distinct CDR3 sequences; the top ten clones hold approximately 0.82%. No antigen has been identified for these receptors. Overall study results and limits: TRB CDR3s of CXCR3-positive naive cells were more hydrophobic than those of CXCR3-negative naive cells.

Sequencing used naive CXCR3+ CD8+ T cells from blood. The sample's subset: CD45RO-CCR7+CD27+CD95- naive CD8+ T cells expressing CXCR3 (TNR3+). The receptors come from a human donor in good health. Some clones in this sample may be carry-over from other donors' samples.

This chain links TRBV27 with TRBJ1-5; TCRdb returns TRBD1, unconfirmable since there is no DNA. Germline V gene data show CDR1 as MNHEY and CDR2 as SMNVEV (reference sequence). This CDR3 contains 15 residues. The CDR3 is CASSLGSGGYQPQHF.

This chain's CDR3 is CASSFAGGAPAYEQYF. The V gene is TRBV28, the J gene TRBJ2-7; absent DNA, TCRdb's TRBD1 call cannot be checked. The CDR3 loop spans 16 amino acids. Germline assignment: CDR1 MDHEN and CDR2 SYDVKM.

The rearrangement uses TRBV9 and TRBJ2-2; TCRdb names TRBD1, which stays unverified in the absence of DNA. The CDR3 totals 16 residues. Per germline, CDR1 SGDLS and CDR2 YYNGEE. This chain's CDR3 is CASSVGGVGTTGELFF.

The chain couples TRBV27 to TRBJ1-1; TCRdb calls TRBD1, which cannot be checked without DNA. Germline values: CDR1 MNHEY, CDR2 SMNVEV (reference sequence). The CDR3 is made up of 14 amino acids. CDR3 amino acids: CASSPRQENTEAFF.

This rearrangement joins TRBV7-9 to TRBJ2-2. Germline V gene data show CDR1 as SEHNR and CDR2 as FQNEAQ (reference sequence). The CDR3 covers 14 residues. Here the CDR3 reads CASSPQTPTGELFF.